Listed here are 17 T cell receptor beta chains from one sample, sequenced in a study of technical replicates of blood from a handful of donors. Produced via immunoSEQ multiplex PCR; TCRdb's table is partial and in-frame only. The table has some 91,000 clones, around 95% seen once. The sequenced material came from T cells isolated from PBMCs. These TCRs come from a human donor in good health.

The J gene is TRBJ1-2, the V gene TRBV28, with D possibly being TRBD1 (6 bases). Germline CDR1 MDHEN, CDR2 SYDVKM. The CDR3 totals 16 residues. Trimming cost V 3 bases and J 6 bases, with 20 bases left between them. CDR3 amino acids: CASSFGHTGFKDGYTF. Written as DNA, the CDR3 is TGTGCCAGCAGTTTTGGGCATACAGGGTTTAAGGATGGCTACACCTTC.

This clone was seen only once. The chain recombines TRBV7-9 with TRBJ2-7; D may be TRBD2 (5 bases). This CDR3 contains 12 residues. The V gene's germline CDR1 is SEHNR and CDR2 FQNEAQ (reference sequence). Trimming shortened V by 8 bases and J by 0 bases, and 8 bases separated the two germline ends. CDR3: CASLGSSYEQYF. CDR3 DNA sequence: TGTGCCAGCCTGGGGAGCTCCTACGAGCAGTACTTC. Full variable domain (rest looked up from reference TRBV7-9 and TRBJ2-7): DTGVSQNPRHKITKRGQNVTFRCDPISEHNRLYWYRQTLGQGPEFLTYFQNEAQLEKSRLLSDRFSAERPKGSFSTLEIQRTEQGDSAMYLCASLGSSYEQYFGPGTRLTVT.

The J gene is TRBJ1-1, the V gene TRBV19; 7 bases are a match to TRBD1. The ends lost 3 bases at V and 2 bases at J; junction bases unmatched: 3. Germline CDR1 LNHDA, CDR2 SQIVND (reference sequence). The CDR3 is 14 residues long. CDR3 DNA sequence: TGTGCCAGTAGTATGGGGACAGCTAACACTGAAGCTTTCTTT. Translated: CASSMGTANTEAFF.

The rearrangement joins TRBV10-3 to TRBJ2-3; 7 bases align to TRBD2. V shed 4 bases, J shed 5 bases, and the junction held 9 bases outside the gene matches. Germline assignment: CDR1 ENHRY and CDR2 SYGVKD. The CDR3 extends over 15 amino acids. CDR3 coding DNA: TGTGCCATCAGTGCCTCCGCGGGAGTAAGAGATACGCAGTATTTT. Translated, it gives CAISASAGVRDTQYF.

V and J are TRBV5-1 and TRBJ2-1; 7 nucleotides line up with TRBD1. V trimming: 5 bases; J trimming: 1 base; junction bases outside the gene matches: 9. The CDR3 length is 16 residues. CDR1 is SGHRS, CDR2 YFSETQ, per germline. The CDR3 region is CASSSRMDRSYNEQFF. The CDR3 DNA reads TGCGCCAGCAGTTCTCGGATGGACAGGTCCTACAATGAGCAGTTCTTC.

V usage is TRBV27 and J usage is TRBJ2-7, with TRBD1 matching over 7 bases. Germline V gene sequence: CDR1 MNHEY, CDR2 SMNVEV (reference sequence). This CDR3 comprises 14 residues. J gave up 3 bases and V 2 bases, and 4 bases lay outside the gene matches. CDR3 residues: CASSLGQGVYEQYF. DNA of the CDR3: TGTGCCAGCAGTTTAGGGCAGGGGGTCTACGAGCAGTACTTC.

The chain links TRBV11-3 to TRBJ2-3; TRBD2 might be the D (6 bases). Germline values: CDR1 SGHNT, CDR2 YENEEA. The CDR3 spans 16 residues. Trimming cost V 4 bases and J 0 bases, with 14 bases left between them. For the CDR3, the DNA is TGTGCCAGCAGCTCTTTAGCGGAGAAAAGCACAGATACGCAGTATTTT. Its protein product is CASSSLAEKSTDTQYF. Using reference TRBV11-3 and TRBJ2-3 for the parts outside the CDR3, the full variable domain is EAGVVQSPRYKIIEKKQPVAFWCNPISGHNTLYWYLQNLGQGPELLIRYENEEAVDDSQLPKDRFSAERLKGVDSTLKIQPAELGDSAVYLCASSSLAEKSTDTQYFGPGTRLTVL.

The rearrangement joins TRBV5-4 to TRBJ2-5; a possible D gene is TRBD2 (7 bases). CDR3 length: 17 residues. Germline loops: CDR1 SGHNT, CDR2 YYREEE (reference sequence). The ends were cut back, 4 bases at V and 5 bases at J, with 24 bases in the middle. The CDR3 DNA sequence: TGTGCCAGCAGCGACCGGGGAATCGGGGGGCCTTTGGAGACCCAGTACTTC. This encodes CASSDRGIGGPLETQYF.

CDR3 sequence reads: CACAGDTEAFF. The DNA of the CDR3 is TGTGCCTGCGCGGGGGACACTGAAGCTTTCTTT. The J gene is TRBJ1-1, the V gene TRBV2; a weak D match, TRBD1 (5 bases). The germline V gene has CDR1 SNHLY and CDR2 FYNNEI. The CDR3 spans 11 residues. V was trimmed by 11 bases and J by 3 bases, leaving 10 bases between them. The full variable domain, with the rest looked up from reference TRBV2 and TRBJ1-1, is EPEVTQTPSHQVTQMGQEVILRCVPISNHLYFYWYRQILGQKVEFLVSFYNNEISEKSEIFDDQFSVERPDGSNFTLKIRSTKLEDSAMYFCACAGDTEAFFGQGTRLTVV.

The rearrangement joins TRBV19 to TRBJ1-1; D might be TRBD1 (6 bases). Per the germline V gene, CDR1 is LNHDA and CDR2 is SQIVND (reference sequence). The CDR3 runs 14 residues. Trimming stripped 5 bases from V and 1 base from J, with 11 bases between. The CDR3 spells CASSGGQANTEAFF. The CDR3 DNA follows: TGTGCCAGTAGTGGGGGACAAGCGAACACTGAAGCTTTCTTT.

V is TRBV7-9 and J is TRBJ2-2; tentatively, D is TRBD2 (6 bases). V dropped 3 bases and J dropped 4 bases, with 18 bases sitting between them. The CDR3 runs to 17 residues. Germline CDR1 is SEHNR and CDR2 is FQNEAQ (reference sequence). CDR3 in amino acids: CASSFLGGPGVTGELFF. CDR3 in DNA: TGTGCCAGCAGCTTCCTGGGCGGACCGGGGGTCACCGGGGAGCTGTTTTTT. Full variable domain (remainder filled in from reference TRBV7-9 and TRBJ2-2): DTGVSQNPRHKITKRGQNVTFRCDPISEHNRLYWYRQTLGQGPEFLTYFQNEAQLEKSRLLSDRFSAERPKGSFSTLEIQRTEQGDSAMYLCASSFLGGPGVTGELFFGEGSRLTVL.

The CDR3 here is CASSIFSGASDEQFF. The CDR3 nucleotides are TGTGCCAGTAGTATATTTAGCGGGGCCTCCGATGAGCAGTTCTTC. V is TRBV19 and J is TRBJ2-1; TRBD2 aligns across 8 bases. V trimming: 2 bases; J trimming: 8 bases; junction bases outside the gene matches: 8. Germline V gene lookup returns CDR1 LNHDA and CDR2 SQIVND (reference sequence). The CDR3 is 15 amino acids.

V is TRBV27 and J is TRBJ1-1; tentative D call: TRBD1 (5 bases). Trimming removed 3 bases at V and 5 bases at J, with 10 bases between. This CDR3 has 13 amino acids. Germline assignment: CDR1 MNHEY and CDR2 SMNVEV (reference sequence). CDR3 coding DNA: TGTGCCAGCAGTTTTTTCGGGGGGACTGAAGCTTTCTTT. Protein sequence: CASSFFGGTEAFF.

The chain joins TRBV2 to TRBJ1-4; the match to TRBD1 covers 9 bases. Germline trimming cut 9 bases from V and 10 bases from J; bases unmatched to any gene: 9. From germline, CDR1 is SNHLY and CDR2 FYNNEI. The CDR3 has 13 amino acids. CDR3 in DNA: TGTGCCAGAGGTACGGACAGGGGAGGAAAACTGTTTTTT. This encodes CARGTDRGGKLFF.

The V and J genes are TRBV10-1 and TRBJ2-3; TRBD2 aligns across 13 bases. V shed 4 bases and J 0 bases; nucleotides not matched to a gene: 4. The germline CDR1 and CDR2 sequences are WNHNN and SYGVQD (reference sequence). The CDR3 runs 17 residues. The DNA for the CDR3 is TGCGCCAGCAGTGCCGGGGGACTAGCGGGGAGCACAGATACGCAGTATTTT. It specifies CASSAGGLAGSTDTQYF.

The rearrangement uses TRBV30 and TRBJ2-3; unclear D gene. V was clipped by 0 bases and J by 4 bases, with 14 bases between them. Germline assignment: CDR1 GTSNPN and CDR2 SVGIG (reference sequence). The CDR3 consists of 15 residues. CDR3 nucleotide sequence: TGTGCCTGGAGTGTGTTCAGAGCCAGCGCAGATACGCAGTATTTT. Translating it yields CAWSVFRASADTQYF.

J is TRBJ2-7 and V is TRBV2; the D gene is possibly TRBD2 (5 bases). Germline CDR1 and CDR2: SNHLY and FYNNEI. Trimming shortened V by 5 bases and J by 0 bases, and 11 bases separated the two germline ends. The CDR3 is made up of 14 amino acids. The CDR3 DNA is TGTGCCAGCAGTAGAATGGGGAGCTCCTACGAGCAGTACTTC. Amino acid sequence: CASSRMGSSYEQYF.